This T cell receptor (beta chain) was sequenced during a study of preoperative IRX-2 immunotherapy in early breast cancer. Regarding treatment: preoperative locoregional IRX-2 cytokine immunotherapy. Patients received preoperative, locoregional IRX-2 cytokine immunotherapy in a phase Ib study. Assay: immunoSEQ multiplex PCR; the TCRdb copy retains only in-frame clones and omits some. Seen here are about 98,000 clones, around 86% observed once, and the top ten hold roughly 2%. V was cut by 6 bases and J by 7 bases, with 13 bases left in between. The CDR3 runs 13 residues. This clonotype was obtained from a human donor with breast cancer. This chain uses TRBV23-1 with TRBJ1-5, with D maybe TRBD1 (5 bases). TRBV23-1 is an open reading frame whose function is uncertain. Sequencing was performed on tumor tissue, taken after IRX-2 immunotherapy. CDR3 DNA sequence: TGCGCCAGCAGCAGGGATACCGGGCAGCCCCAGCATTTT. This translates into CASSRDTGQPQHF.